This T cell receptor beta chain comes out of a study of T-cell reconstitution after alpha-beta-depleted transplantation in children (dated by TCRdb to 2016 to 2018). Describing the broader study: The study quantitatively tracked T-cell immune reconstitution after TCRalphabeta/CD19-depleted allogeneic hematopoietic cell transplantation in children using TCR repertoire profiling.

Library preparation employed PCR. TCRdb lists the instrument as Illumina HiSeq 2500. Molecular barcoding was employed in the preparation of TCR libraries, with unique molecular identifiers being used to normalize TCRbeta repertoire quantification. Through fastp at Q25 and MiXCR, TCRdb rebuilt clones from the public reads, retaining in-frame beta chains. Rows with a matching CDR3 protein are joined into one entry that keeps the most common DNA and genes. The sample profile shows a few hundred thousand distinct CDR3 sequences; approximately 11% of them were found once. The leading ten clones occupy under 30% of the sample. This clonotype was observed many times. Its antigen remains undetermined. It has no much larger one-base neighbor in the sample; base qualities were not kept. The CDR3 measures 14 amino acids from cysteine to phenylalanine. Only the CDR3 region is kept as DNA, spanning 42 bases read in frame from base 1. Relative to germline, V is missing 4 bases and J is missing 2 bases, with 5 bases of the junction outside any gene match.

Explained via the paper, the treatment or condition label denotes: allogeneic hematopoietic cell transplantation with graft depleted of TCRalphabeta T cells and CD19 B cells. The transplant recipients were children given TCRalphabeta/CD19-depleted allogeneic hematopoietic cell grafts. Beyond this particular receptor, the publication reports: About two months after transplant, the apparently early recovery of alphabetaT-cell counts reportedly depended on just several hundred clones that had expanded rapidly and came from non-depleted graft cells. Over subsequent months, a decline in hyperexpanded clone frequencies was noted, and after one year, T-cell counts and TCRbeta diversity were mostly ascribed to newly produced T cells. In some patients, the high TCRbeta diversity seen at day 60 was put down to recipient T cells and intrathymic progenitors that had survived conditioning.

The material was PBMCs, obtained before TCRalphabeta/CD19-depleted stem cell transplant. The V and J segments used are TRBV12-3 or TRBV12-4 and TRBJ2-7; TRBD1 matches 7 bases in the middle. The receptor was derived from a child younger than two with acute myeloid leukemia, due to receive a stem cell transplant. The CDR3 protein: CASSSTGHTYEQYF. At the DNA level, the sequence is TGTGCCAGCAGTTCGACAGGGCACACCTACGAGCAGTACTTC.